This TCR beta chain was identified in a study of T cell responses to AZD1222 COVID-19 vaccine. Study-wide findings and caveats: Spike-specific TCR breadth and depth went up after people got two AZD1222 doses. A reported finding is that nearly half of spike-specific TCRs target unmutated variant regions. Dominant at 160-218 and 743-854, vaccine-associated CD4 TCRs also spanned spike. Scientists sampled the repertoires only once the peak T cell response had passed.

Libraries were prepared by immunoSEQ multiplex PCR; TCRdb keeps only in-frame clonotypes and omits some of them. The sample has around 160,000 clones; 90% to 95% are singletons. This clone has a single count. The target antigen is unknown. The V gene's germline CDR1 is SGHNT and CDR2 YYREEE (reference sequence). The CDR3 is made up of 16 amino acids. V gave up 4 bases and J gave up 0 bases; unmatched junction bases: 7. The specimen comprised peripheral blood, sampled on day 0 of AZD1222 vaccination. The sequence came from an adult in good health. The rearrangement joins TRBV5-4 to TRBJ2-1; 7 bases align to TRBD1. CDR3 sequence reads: CASSKDRDSSYNEQFF. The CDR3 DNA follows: TGTGCCAGCAGCAAAGACAGGGATTCCTCCTACAATGAGCAGTTCTTC. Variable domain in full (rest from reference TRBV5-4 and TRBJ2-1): ETGVTQSPTHLIKTRGQQVTLRCSSQSGHNTVSWYQQALGQGPQFIFQYYREEENGRGNFPPRFSGLQFPNYSSELNVNALELDDSALYLCASSKDRDSSYNEQFFGPGTRLTVL.